These 31 T cell receptor beta chains were sequenced from one sample in a study of blood T cell repertoires in COVID-19. Profiled with immunoSEQ multiplex PCR; TCRdb holds only in-frame clones, not every one. The sample contains a few hundred thousand clones, around 84% of which appear only once. The specimen sequenced was PBMCs or T cells enriched from blood (not recorded which). These receptors were collected from a man under 40 with acute COVID-19.

V and J are TRBV3-1 (or the pseudogene TRBV3-2) and TRBJ2-2, with TRBD1 matching over 7 bases. Germline CDR1 is LGHDT and CDR2 is YNNKEL (reference sequence). Trimming took 1 base from V and 4 from J; bases not matched to a gene: 18. The CDR3 runs 20 residues. As DNA, the CDR3 is TGTGCCAGCAGCCAAGTTTATAAGGGGGCTAGCCCATCAGGCACCGGGGAGCTGTTTTTT. It yields the protein CASSQVYKGASPSGTGELFF.

The chain has TRBV12-3 or TRBV12-4 and TRBJ1-1; D not resolved. Trimming removed 4 bases at V and 0 bases at J, with 3 bases between. The CDR3 consists of 12 residues. CDR3 in DNA: TGTGCCAGCAGTTCCATGAACACTGAAGCTTTCTTT. Protein: CASSSMNTEAFF.

The chain has TRBV6-5 and TRBJ2-3; the D gene is possibly TRBD1 (5 bases). The CDR3 runs to 15 residues. CDR1 and CDR2 from the germline V gene are MNHEY and SVGAGI. Trimming took 3 bases from V and 0 from J, leaving 10 bases between them. As DNA, the CDR3 is TGTGCCAGCAGTTATACAGGTCTAAGCACAGATACGCAGTATTTT. Translation gives CASSYTGLSTDTQYF.

This clone was detected once. V and J are TRBV5-4 and TRBJ1-3; 9 bases agree with TRBD1. Germline values: CDR1 SGHNT, CDR2 YYREEE (reference sequence). The CDR3 runs 15 residues. Germline trimming cut 4 bases from V and 7 bases from J; bases unmatched to any gene: 9. The CDR3 DNA follows: TGTGCCAGCAGCGCGCGGGACAGGGAAGTTAACACCATATATTTT. Its protein product is CASSARDREVNTIYF.

The chain uses TRBV28 and TRBJ1-2; possible D gene TRBD1, 5 bases. This CDR3 is built from 20 residues. CDR1 is MDHEN, CDR2 SYDVKM, per germline. Trimming stripped 7 bases from V and 0 bases from J, with 30 bases between. This CDR3 reads CASTPPLGGETRLANYGYTF. The DNA of the CDR3 is TGTGCCAGCACCCCACCCCTCGGGGGGGAAACTCGCCTAGCTAACTATGGCTACACCTTC.

The rearrangement links TRBV4-1 to TRBJ2-3, with D perhaps TRBD2 (5 bases). The CDR3 contains 15 residues. Deletions cut 7 bases from V and 1 base from J, with 15 bases between. The germline CDR1 and CDR2 sequences are MGHRA and YSYEKL. CDR3 sequence (DNA): TGCGCCAGCACCGAGGACCGGGGTCGCACAGATACGCAGTATTTT. It is translated as CASTEDRGRTDTQYF.

The sample holds one count of this clone. The chain is built from TRBV19 and TRBJ2-2; maybe TRBD2 (6 bases). The CDR3 covers 15 residues. Germline V CDR1 and CDR2: LNHDA, SQIVND (reference sequence). V dropped 2 bases and J dropped 5 bases, with 12 bases sitting between them. CDR3 region: CASSIPTRATGELFF. Here the CDR3 DNA reads TGTGCCAGTAGTATACCGACTAGAGCGACCGGGGAGCTGTTTTTT.

With regard to this clone: Compared with germline, one end of the junction differs, possibly owing to a read error. The chain employs TRBV11-2 and TRBJ1-2; D not certain. The V gene's germline CDR1 is SGHAT and CDR2 FQNNGV. This CDR3 is built from 15 residues. CDR3 amino acids: CASTSTPQTKYGYTF. CDR3 in DNA: TGTGCCAGCACCTCCACCCCCCAGACTAAATATGGCTACACCTTC.

J is TRBJ2-1 and V is TRBV6-4, with a possible D match to TRBD2 (6 bases). Germline V gives CDR1 MRHNA, CDR2 SNTAGT. The V end lost 0 bases, the J end lost 6 bases, and 12 bases lay between the germline ends. The CDR3 loop spans 15 amino acids. The CDR3 sequence: CASSDSPGVINEQFF. DNA for the CDR3: TGTGCCAGCAGTGACTCCCCGGGGGTAATCAATGAGCAGTTCTTC.

This clone was found a few times. The chain has TRBV20-1 and TRBJ1-2, with D possibly matching TRBD1 (5 bases). V dropped 3 bases and J dropped 0 bases, with 11 bases sitting between them. The CDR3 extends over 14 amino acids. Germline CDR1 is DFQATT and CDR2 is SNEGSKA (reference sequence). CDR3 DNA: TGCAGTGCTAGTTCCGGGGGTTCTAACTATGGCTACACCTTC. Its protein product is CSASSGGSNYGYTF.

The chain recombines TRBV10-3 with TRBJ2-5; D is possibly TRBD2 (5 bases). V was trimmed by 8 bases and J by 1 base, leaving 11 bases between them. From germline, CDR1 is ENHRY and CDR2 SYGVKD. This CDR3 is 13 amino acids long. The CDR3 is CAIRGGLQETQYF. CDR3 DNA sequence: TGTGCCATCCGGGGTGGGCTCCAAGAGACCCAGTACTTC.

This clone was recorded a few times. The J gene is TRBJ2-2, the V gene TRBV4-2; D call uncertain. Germline CDR1 and CDR2: LGHNA and YNFKEQ. Trimming took off 1 base at V and 4 bases at J, with 4 bases between the two ends. The CDR3 is 13 amino acids. In nucleotides, the CDR3 is TGTGCCAGCAGCCAAGGAGTCACCGGGGAGCTGTTTTTT. Amino acid sequence: CASSQGVTGELFF.

The rearrangement uses TRBV27 and TRBJ2-3; TRBD2 agrees at 7 bases. The CDR3 has 14 residues. The J segment lost 1 base and the V segment lost 6 bases, leaving 4 bases of the junction unmatched. Germline values: CDR1 MNHEY, CDR2 SMNVEV (reference sequence). The CDR3 nucleotides read TGTGCCAGCAGGGGAGGGAGTCGCACAGATACGCAGTATTTT. This sequence encodes CASRGGSRTDTQYF.

The chain uses TRBV7-3 and TRBJ1-6, with a tentative D call TRBD1 (5 bases). The CDR3 is made up of 15 amino acids. The germline V gene encodes CDR1 SGHTA and CDR2 FQGTGA. V gave up 6 bases and J gave up 10 bases, with 19 bases separating them. CDR3 residues: CASSLIGGVGSPLHF. CDR3 coding DNA: TGTGCCAGCAGTTTGATTGGGGGGGTAGGGTCACCCCTCCACTTT.

The J gene is TRBJ2-3, the V gene TRBV7-2; D not resolved. This CDR3 comprises 14 residues. V was shortened by 1 base and J by 2 bases, with 7 bases between the two germline ends. CDR1 and CDR2 from the germline V gene are SGHTA and FQGNSA. The CDR3 DNA reads TGTGCCAGCAGCTTAGACAGCTTCACAGATACGCAGTATTTT. Its protein is CASSLDSFTDTQYF.

The V call is TRBV5-1, the J call TRBJ1-3, with 10 bases fitting TRBD1. The J segment lost 4 bases and the V segment lost 0 bases, leaving 1 base of the junction unmatched. The CDR3 is 15 amino acids. CDR1 and CDR2 (germline): SGHRS, YFSETQ. CDR3 residues: CASSLGDRGGNTIYF. CDR3 nucleotide sequence: TGCGCCAGCAGCTTGGGGGACAGGGGAGGAAACACCATATATTTT.

J is TRBJ1-4 and V is TRBV4-3; TRBD1 might be the D (6 bases). Between the trimmed V and J ends, which lost 0 bases and 12 bases, there was a span of 20 bases. Germline assignment: CDR1 LGHNA and CDR2 YSLEER. This CDR3 comprises 16 residues. The CDR3, as DNA: TGCGCCAGCAGCCAAGATGTGAACAGGGCCGGTTTTGAACTGTTTTTT. This gives the protein CASSQDVNRAGFELFF.

The chain couples TRBV3-1 (or the pseudogene TRBV3-2) to TRBJ2-1, with 12 bases fitting TRBD2. Trimming removed 5 bases from V and 3 bases from J; junction bases left unmatched: 8. Germline values: CDR1 LGHDT, CDR2 YNNKEL (reference sequence). This CDR3 is built from 17 residues. The DNA of the CDR3 is TGTGCCAGCAGCTCACTAGCGGGGGGTTCCTTCTACAATGAGCAGTTCTTC. This codes for CASSSLAGGSFYNEQFF.

Details on this clone: One end of the junction fails to match germline, which may point to a read error. This rearrangement joins TRBV5-1 to TRBJ2-1; TRBD2 matches 14 bases. The CDR3 extends over 18 amino acids. The germline CDR1 and CDR2 sequences are SGHRS and YFSETQ. The DNA for the CDR3 is TGTGCCAGCAGCACGGGACTAGCGGGAGTACGGTTCACTAATGAGCAGTTCTTC. This codes for CASSTGLAGVRFTNEQFF. Drawing the rest from reference TRBV5-1 and TRBJ2-1, the complete variable domain is KAGVTQTPRYLIKTRGQQVTLSCSPISGHRSVSWYQQTPGQGLQFLFEYFSETQRNKGNFPGRFSGRQFSNSRSEMNVSTLELGDSALYLCASSTGLAGVRFTNEQFFGPGTRLTVL.

The chain carries TRBV11-2 and TRBJ1-1; no firm D call. Per germline, CDR1 SGHAT and CDR2 FQNNGV. Trimming left V 3 bases short and J 0 bases short, with 5 bases between. The CDR3 is 13 amino acids. This CDR3 reads CASSLRVNTEAFF. DNA of the CDR3: TGTGCCAGCAGCTTGCGTGTGAACACTGAAGCTTTCTTT.

The chain joins TRBV18 to TRBJ2-1, with 8 bases lining up with TRBD2. Germline V lookup: CDR1 KGHSH, CDR2 LQKENI. J gave up 2 bases and V 8 bases, and 20 bases lay outside the gene matches. The CDR3 covers 19 residues. The CDR3 sequence is CASPTPPASGLPPYNEQFF. CDR3 nucleotides: TGTGCCAGCCCTACACCCCCCGCTAGCGGGTTGCCTCCCTACAATGAGCAGTTCTTC.

The CDR3 protein is CASARQGHQPQHF. The CDR3 DNA is TGTGCCAGTGCCCGGCAGGGTCATCAGCCCCAGCATTTT. J is TRBJ1-5 and V is TRBV19, with D perhaps TRBD1 (5 bases). This CDR3 is 13 amino acids long. Germline V gene data show CDR1 as LNHDA and CDR2 as SQIVND (reference sequence). The germline V and J ends were trimmed by 8 bases and 5 bases, with 13 bases remaining between them. The full variable domain, in which reference TRBV19 and TRBJ1-5 provide the parts outside the CDR3, is DGGITQSPKYLFRKEGQNVTLSCEQNLNHDAMYWYRQDPGQGLRLIYYSQIVNDFQKGDIAEGYSVSREKKESFPLTVTSAQKNPTAFYLCASARQGHQPQHFGDGTRLSIL.

This clone was observed a handful of times. The chain carries TRBV2 and TRBJ2-5; unclear D gene. Between the trimmed V and J ends, which lost 8 bases and 5 bases, there was a span of 12 bases. The length of the CDR3 is 12 residues. Looked up from germline, CDR1 is SNHLY and CDR2 is FYNNEI. The chain's CDR3 is CASRLTVETQYF. DNA for the CDR3: TGTGCCAGCCGGCTGACTGTTGAGACCCAGTACTTC.

The J gene is TRBJ2-6, the V gene TRBV3-1 (or the pseudogene TRBV3-2); the D gene is possibly TRBD1 (5 bases). The V and J ends lost 2 bases and 2 bases respectively, with 13 bases between them. Germline V gives CDR1 LGHDT, CDR2 YNNKEL (reference sequence). The CDR3 has 17 residues. The CDR3 DNA reads TGTGCCAGCAGCCAAAGCGATAGGGGTCCTGGGGCCAACGTCCTGACTTTC. This sequence encodes CASSQSDRGPGANVLTF.

The CDR3 loop reads CASSLAGTGQTEAFF. The CDR3 bases are TGCGCCAGCAGCTTGGCTGGGACAGGGCAAACTGAAGCTTTCTTT. The chain is built from TRBV5-1 and TRBJ1-1; 9 bases match TRBD1. The CDR3 is 15 amino acids. V shed 0 bases, J shed 5 bases, and the junction held 5 bases outside the gene matches. Germline CDR1 SGHRS, CDR2 YFSETQ.

This sequence joins TRBV6-4 and TRBJ1-4; TRBD1 matches 7 bases. Germline CDR1 is MRHNA and CDR2 is SNTAGT. This CDR3 is 13 amino acids long. Unmatched junction bases numbered 8, after V lost 8 bases and J lost 8 bases. This CDR3 is CASRGTAGEKLFF. The CDR3 DNA follows: TGTGCCAGCCGGGGGACAGCCGGGGAAAAACTGTTTTTT.

The V and J genes are TRBV24-1 and TRBJ2-3; TRBD2 matches at 12 bases. Trimming at V came to 3 bases and at J to 8 bases, leaving 8 bases not matched to a gene. The CDR3 runs to 16 residues. The V gene's germline CDR1 is KGHDR and CDR2 SFDVKD. The DNA for the CDR3 is TGTGCCACCAGTGATACTACTAGCGGGGGGAAAAGTACGCAGTATTTT. Translated, it gives CATSDTTSGGKSTQYF.

This clone appeared a few times. The chain has TRBV2 and TRBJ1-6; possible D gene TRBD1, 5 bases. V lost 8 bases and J lost 9, with 23 bases in between. This CDR3 contains 16 residues. Germline loops: CDR1 SNHLY, CDR2 FYNNEI. This CDR3 reads CASRSTQAGKGSPLHF. The CDR3 bases are TGTGCCAGCCGGAGCACACAGGCGGGGAAGGGTTCACCCCTCCACTTT.

J is TRBJ2-6 and V is TRBV4-3, with D perhaps matching TRBD1 (6 bases). With 0 bases removed from V and 2 bases from J, the gap between germline ends came to 8 bases. The length of the CDR3 is 16 residues. The germline CDR1 and CDR2 sequences are LGHNA and YSLEER. Here the CDR3 reads CASSQDGGTGANVLTF. CDR3 coding DNA: TGCGCCAGCAGCCAAGATGGGGGCACTGGGGCCAACGTCCTGACTTTC.

This clone was seen once. The chain joins TRBV24-1 to TRBJ2-5; possible D gene TRBD2, 6 bases. Germline CDR1 reads KGHDR; CDR2 reads SFDVKD. This CDR3 is 14 amino acids long. V dropped 3 bases and J dropped 4 bases, with 11 bases sitting between them. CDR3 sequence (DNA): TGTGCCACCAGTGATACCGGGAGCCCAGAGACCCAGTACTTC. Translated, it gives CATSDTGSPETQYF.

The V and J genes are TRBV19 and TRBJ2-3; TRBD2 might be the D (5 bases). Trimming took off 3 bases at V and 4 bases at J, with 8 bases between the two ends. Germline lookup yields CDR1 LNHDA and CDR2 SQIVND (reference sequence). The CDR3 runs 13 residues. DNA for the CDR3: TGTGCCAGTAGTATCGTCGGGGCAGATACGCAGTATTTT. Its translation is CASSIVGADTQYF. The variable domain in full, completed from reference TRBV19 and TRBJ2-3, reads DGGITQSPKYLFRKEGQNVTLSCEQNLNHDAMYWYRQDPGQGLRLIYYSQIVNDFQKGDIAEGYSVSREKKESFPLTVTSAQKNPTAFYLCASSIVGADTQYFGPGTRLTVL.